The T cell receptor (beta chain) under discussion was sequenced for a study of T cells in Graves' hyperthyroidism and ophthalmopathy (dated by TCRdb to between 2019 and 2020). In terms of the full investigation: Peripheral blood was sampled at the time of initial diagnosis, prior to any treatment. A discovery cohort of about 96 patients, roughly 40 with Graves' ophthalmopathy and 55 to 60 with stable Graves' hyperthyroidism, was used to find distinguishing TCR V-J signatures. Whether ophthalmopathy could be predicted prospectively was tested in an independent validation cohort made up of under 20 hyperthyroidism patients plus 17 patients who later progressed to ophthalmopathy. For training and testing, the 100 or so patients in the discovery cohort were randomly divided in a 7:3 ratio. The study also compared thyroid tissue and blood T-cell repertoires from 5 to 7 Graves' hyperthyroidism patients. After blood sampling, hyperthyroidism patients were treated with methimazole at a starting dose of 30 mg daily, and ophthalmopathy patients were treated with high-dose intravenous methylprednisolone. The paper reports TCR Vbeta CDR3 sequencing of roughly 140 peripheral blood samples: around 45 ophthalmopathy, fewer than 85 hyperthyroidism and around 17 progressor patients. General conclusions and limits of the study: A 13 V-J signature model separated ophthalmopathy from stable hyperthyroidism, with roughly 88% sensitivity and about 81% specificity in cross-validation and 80%/75% in testing. In validation, the model predicted progression to ophthalmopathy with over 60% sensitivity and less than 75% specificity, a median of approximately 6.5 months before onset. No statistical method was used to fix the sample size in advance, and group allocation was not hidden from the investigators. Most expanded thyroid clonotypes (frequency above 0.001) were also found in blood, which suggests that blood repertoires may mirror thyroid immune responses.

In regard to this clonotype: Its recognized antigen is unknown. No much larger clone exists at a distance of one base, and base qualities are not known.

Amplification of TCR beta CDR3 regions was carried out from RNA transcripts. The TCR CDR3 was subjected to a first round of RT-PCR using the HTBI primer set and the Qiagen OneStep RT-PCR kit. The libraries were constructed in a second round of multiplex PCR and then size-selected and purified. The libraries were sequenced on an Illumina HiSeq2000 using paired-end 100 bp reads. The paper's processing steps were these. SOAPnuke was used to process the raw data, with reads discarded if the reads contained adapters or uncalled bases, had a mean Phred below 15, or lacked an exact constant-primer or identifier match. COPE v1.2.5 was used to merge the high-quality paired reads, and each unique nucleotide sequence was defined as a clonotype. Clonotypes were aligned to IMGT TRBV, TRBD and TRBJ reference segments using MiTCR v1.1. The analysis was restricted to V-J combinations with a frequency above 0.0001, which together covered roughly 99% of the repertoires. The TCS score was defined as the ratio of F50 (clonal expansion) to E x V (chaos), calculated using BLOSUM62-based TCRdist between CDR3 peptides within each V-J. Welch's t-statistics and random forest reduced 514 V-J features to around 14, which were used in a naive Bayes classifier (R e1071). The raw public data were reprocessed by TCRdb itself: fastp quality trimming at Q25, MiXCR clonotype calling, in-frame beta chains only. Here each entry gathers all rows of one CDR3 protein and keeps the most common genes and DNA. None of the V and J calls come from the authors' own analysis; TCRdb made them. This sample lists approximately 510,000 distinct CDR3 sequences; less than 25% were detected once. Less than 30% of the sample comes from the top ten.

Relative to germline, V is 1 base shorter and J is 3 bases shorter, with 15 bases between their ends. The CDR3, cysteine through phenylalanine, is 15 amino acids long. CDR3 DNA is the only sequence kept; it has 45 bases, read in frame from the first base. The germline V gene (reference sequence) yields DFQATT for CDR1 and SNEGSKA for CDR2. Graves' hyperthyroidism was defined as stable when no progression to ophthalmopathy occurred over 18 months of follow-up. The hyperthyroidism patients were between 18 and 65 years old and newly diagnosed, with a disease duration of less than 2 months. Any patient with an uncontrolled infection, another autoimmune disease, pregnancy or lactation was excluded. Diagnoses were established on the basis of clinical symptoms, serum thyroxine and TRAb, thyroid ultrasound, and orbital computed tomography. PBMCs were isolated from 7.5 to 10 ml of fresh peripheral blood by Ficoll-Paque density gradient centrifugation. Total RNA was extracted using Trizol reagent, and RNA quality was assessed on an Agilent 2100 Bioanalyzer.

This sequence was found in a man aged 18 to 29 with Graves' hyperthyroidism. The chain employs TRBV20-1 and TRBJ1-1, with no reliable assignment of the D segment. The sequencing sample was made of blood. The encoded CDR3 is CSARGLGWGDTEAFF. The DNA sequence is TGCAGTGCTAGAGGCCTGGGATGGGGAGACACTGAAGCTTTCTTT.